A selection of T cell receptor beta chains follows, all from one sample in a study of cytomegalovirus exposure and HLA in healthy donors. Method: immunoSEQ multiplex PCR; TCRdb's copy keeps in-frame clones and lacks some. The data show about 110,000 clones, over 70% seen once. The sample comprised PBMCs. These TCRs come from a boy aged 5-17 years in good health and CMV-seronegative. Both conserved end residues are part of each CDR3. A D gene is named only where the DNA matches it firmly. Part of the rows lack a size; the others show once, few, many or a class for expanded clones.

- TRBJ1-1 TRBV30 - CALNSYNTEAFF TGTGCCCTCAACAGTTACAACACTGAAGCTTTCTTT
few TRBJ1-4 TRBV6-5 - CASSYSRQGEKLFF TGTGCCAGCAGTTACTCGCGACAAGGTGAAAAACTGTTTTTT
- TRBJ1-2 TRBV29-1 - CSGKTWTAGNYGYTF TGCAGCGGTAAAACGTGGACAGCAGGAAACTATGGCTACACCTTC
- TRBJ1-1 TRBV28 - CASSSVGTLEEAFF TGTGCCAGCAGCTCCGTCGGGACACTGGAGGAAGCTTTCTTT
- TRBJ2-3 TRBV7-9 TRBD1 CASSLQGAGDTQYF TGTGCCAGCAGCTTACAGGGGGCAGGAGATACGCAGTATTTT
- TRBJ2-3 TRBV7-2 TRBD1 CASSLRLTGGTLTDTQYF TGTGCCAGCAGCTTACGCTTGACAGGGGGGACCCTCACAGATACGCAGTATTTT
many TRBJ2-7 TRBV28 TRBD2 CASSPLGAGMYEQYF TGTGCCAGCAGTCCCCTGGGAGCGGGAATGTACGAGCAGTACTTC
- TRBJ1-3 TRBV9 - CASSGTSGNTIYF TGTGCCAGCAGCGGGACATCCGGAAACACCATATATTTT
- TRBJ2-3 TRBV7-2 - CASSLGAADTQYF TGTGCCAGCAGTCTAGGGGCGGCAGATACGCAGTATTTT
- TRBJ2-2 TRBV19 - CASSTRGGGELFF TGTGCCAGTAGTACCCGCGGCGGCGGGGAGCTGTTTTTT
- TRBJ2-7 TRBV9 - CASSPQGHTYDEQYF TGTGCCAGCAGCCCCCAGGGACATACCTACGACGAGCAGTACTTC
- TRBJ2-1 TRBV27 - CASSWGGSNEQFF TGTGCCAGCAGCTGGGGAGGTTCCAATGAGCAGTTCTTC
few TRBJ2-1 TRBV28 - CASRIATNEQFF TGTGCCAGCAGGATAGCGACCAATGAGCAGTTCTTC
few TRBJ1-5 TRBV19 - CASSIWTSNQPQHF TGTGCCAGTAGTATATGGACAAGCAATCAGCCCCAGCATTTT
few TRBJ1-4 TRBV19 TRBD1 CASRNRGQGEKLFF TGTGCCAGTCGAAACAGGGGGCAAGGTGAAAAACTGTTTTTT